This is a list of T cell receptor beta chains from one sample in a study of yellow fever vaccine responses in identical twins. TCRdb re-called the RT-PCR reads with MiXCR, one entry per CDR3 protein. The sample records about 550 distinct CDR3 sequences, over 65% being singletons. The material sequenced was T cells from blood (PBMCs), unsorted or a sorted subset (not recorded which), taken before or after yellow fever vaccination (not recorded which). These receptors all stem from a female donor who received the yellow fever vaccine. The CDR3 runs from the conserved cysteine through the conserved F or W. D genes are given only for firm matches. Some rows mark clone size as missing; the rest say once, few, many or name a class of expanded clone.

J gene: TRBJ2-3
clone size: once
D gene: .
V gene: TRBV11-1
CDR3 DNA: TGTGCCAGCAGCTTAGCCAGGGCGACAGATACGCAGTATTTT
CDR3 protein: CASSLARATDTQYF

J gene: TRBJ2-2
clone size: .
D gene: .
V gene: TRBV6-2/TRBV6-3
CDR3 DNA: TGTGCCAGCAGTCCACACGCCGGGGAGCTGTTTTTT
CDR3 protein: CASSPHAGELFF

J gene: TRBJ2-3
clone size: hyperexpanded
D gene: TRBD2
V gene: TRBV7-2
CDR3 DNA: TGTGCCAGCACCCCCGATAGCGGGGGCACAGATACGCAGTATTTT
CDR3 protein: CASTPDSGGTDTQYF

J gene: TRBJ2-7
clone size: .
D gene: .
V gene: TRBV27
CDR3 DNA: TGTGCCAGCAGTTTATCGATCAGGGACGAGCAGTACTTC
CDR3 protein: CASSLSIRDEQYF

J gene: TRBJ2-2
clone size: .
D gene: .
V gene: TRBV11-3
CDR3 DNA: TGTGCCAGCAGCTTACTATCTTCCGGGGAGCTGTTTTTT
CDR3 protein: CASSLLSSGELFF

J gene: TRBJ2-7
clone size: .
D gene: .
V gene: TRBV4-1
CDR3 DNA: TGCGCCAGCAGCCAAGTTGCAGACTTCTCCTACGAGCAGTACTTC
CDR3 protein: CASSQVADFSYEQYF

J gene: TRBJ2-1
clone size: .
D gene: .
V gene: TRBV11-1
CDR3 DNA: TGTGCCAGCAGCTTAGTGGAAGGGCTGAATGAGCAGTTCTTC
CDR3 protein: CASSLVEGLNEQFF

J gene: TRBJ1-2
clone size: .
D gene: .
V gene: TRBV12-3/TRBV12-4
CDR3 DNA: TGTGCCAGCAGTTTAGGGGATCGCTACACCTTC
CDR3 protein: CASSLGDRYTF

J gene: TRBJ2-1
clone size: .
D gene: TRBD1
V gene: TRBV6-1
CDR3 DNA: TGTGCCAGCAGTCGGGGACAGGGGGACGTAAATGAGCAGTTCTTC
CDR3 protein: CASSRGQGDVNEQFF

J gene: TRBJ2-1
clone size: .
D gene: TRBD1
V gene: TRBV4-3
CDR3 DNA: TGCGCCAGCAGCCAAGATGGGACAGCCTACAATGAGCAGTTCTTC
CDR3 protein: CASSQDGTAYNEQFF

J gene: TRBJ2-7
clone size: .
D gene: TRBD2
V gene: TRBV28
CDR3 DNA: TGTGCCAGCAGCTATAGTGGGGGAGGGTTTAACGAGCAGTACTTC
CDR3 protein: CASSYSGGGFNEQYF

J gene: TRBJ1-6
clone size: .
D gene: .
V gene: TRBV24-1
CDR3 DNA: TGTGCCACCAGTGATTTGATATGGGATCCTCGTGGCCTCCACTTT
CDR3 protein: CATSDLIWDPRGLHF

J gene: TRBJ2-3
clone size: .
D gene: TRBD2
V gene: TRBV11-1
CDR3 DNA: TGTGCCAGCAGCGGCTATAGCGGGAGAAGTACAGATACGCAGTATTTT
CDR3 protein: CASSGYSGRSTDTQYF

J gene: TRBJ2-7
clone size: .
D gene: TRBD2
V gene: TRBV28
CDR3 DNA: TGTGCCAGCAGTTTCGGGGGGGACGAGCAGTACTTC
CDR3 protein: CASSFGGDEQYF

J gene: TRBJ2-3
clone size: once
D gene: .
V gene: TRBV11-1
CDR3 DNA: TGTGCCAGCAGCTTAGCGATGGGGGGAGATACGCAGTATTTT
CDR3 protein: CASSLAMGGDTQYF

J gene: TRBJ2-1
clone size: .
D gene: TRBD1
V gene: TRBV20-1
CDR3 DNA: TGCAGTGCTGAACCGGGACAGGGCTTCGATGAGCAGTTCTTC
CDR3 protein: CSAEPGQGFDEQFF

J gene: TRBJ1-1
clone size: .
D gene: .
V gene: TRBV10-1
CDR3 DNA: TGCGCCAGCAGCGAGGACGTGTCTGAAGCTTTCTTT
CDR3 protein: CASSEDVSEAFF

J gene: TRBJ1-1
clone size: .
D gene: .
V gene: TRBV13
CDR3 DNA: TGTGCCAGCAGCTTTGGATCGAACACTGAAGCTTTCTTT
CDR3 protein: CASSFGSNTEAFF

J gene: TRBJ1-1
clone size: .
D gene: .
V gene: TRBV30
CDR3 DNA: TGTGCCTGGAGCACTGAAGCTTTCTTT
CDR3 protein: CAWSTEAFF

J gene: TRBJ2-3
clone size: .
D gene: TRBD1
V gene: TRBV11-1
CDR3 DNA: TGTGCCAGCAGCTACTACCCCGGGACAGGGACAGATACGCAGTATTTT
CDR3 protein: CASSYYPGTGTDTQYF

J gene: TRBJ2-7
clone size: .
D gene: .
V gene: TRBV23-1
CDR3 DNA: TGCGCCAGCAGTCCCGGTCCAGGGTGCGCCGAGCAGTACTTC
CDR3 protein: CASSPGPGCAEQYF

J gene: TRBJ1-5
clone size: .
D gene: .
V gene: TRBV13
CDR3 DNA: TGTGCCAGCAGAGGTATAGGGGGAATGGGCAATCAGCCCCAGCATTTT
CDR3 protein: CASRGIGGMGNQPQHF

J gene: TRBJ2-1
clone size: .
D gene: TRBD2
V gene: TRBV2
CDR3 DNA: TGTGCTAAGCAAGGGGAGGGAGGCGACAATGAGCAGTTCTTC
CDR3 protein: CAKQGEGGDNEQFF

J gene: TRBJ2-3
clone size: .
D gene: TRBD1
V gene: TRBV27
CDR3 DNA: TGTGCCAGCAGTACGGACAGGGGGCCGACAGATACGCAGTATTTT
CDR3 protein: CASSTDRGPTDTQYF

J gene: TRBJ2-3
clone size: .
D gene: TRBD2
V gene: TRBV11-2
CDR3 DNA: TGTGCCAGCAGCTTCCCCGGACTAGCGGGGGACACAGATACGCAGTATTTT
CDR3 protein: CASSFPGLAGDTDTQYF

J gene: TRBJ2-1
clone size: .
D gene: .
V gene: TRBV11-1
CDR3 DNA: TGTGCCAGCAGTTGGGTAGTCGGGTACAATGAGCAGTTCTTC
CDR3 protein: CASSWVVGYNEQFF

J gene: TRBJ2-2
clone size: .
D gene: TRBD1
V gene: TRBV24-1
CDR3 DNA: TGTGCCACCAGTGACGGGGACAGGGACACCGGGGAGCTGTTTTTT
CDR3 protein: CATSDGDRDTGELFF

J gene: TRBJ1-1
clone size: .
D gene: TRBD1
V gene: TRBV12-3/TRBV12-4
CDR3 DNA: TGTGCCAGCAGTTGGACCGACAGGGTTGAAGCTTTCTTT
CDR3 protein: CASSWTDRVEAFF